Listed here are 14 T cell receptor beta chains from one sample, sequenced in a study of cytomegalovirus exposure and HLA in healthy donors (dated by TCRdb to the late 2010s). The library came from the immunoSEQ multiplex PCR assay. A mixture of 60 forward primers for TCR Vbeta segments and 13 reverse primers for TCR Jbeta segments was used in the multiplex PCR. TCRdb mirrors the immuneACCESS table, restricted to in-frame sequences. Some clones are absent from its copies; in checked studies, under half trace to an unresolved V gene, and the reason for the others is unknown. The sample has 85,000 to 100,000 clones on record, roughly 67% of them singletons. Of the sample, 2% to 2.5% is held by the ten largest clones. What was sequenced was PBMCs. The source is a human donor in good health.

There are a few counts of this clone. The chain combines TRBV6-6 with TRBJ1-6; 7 nucleotides align to TRBD1. Germline CDR1 and CDR2: MNHNY and SVGAGI (reference sequence). J lost 7 bases, V lost 7 bases, and 7 bases had no gene match. This CDR3 region has 14 residues. The CDR3 here is CASTLTGENSPLHF. The CDR3 DNA reads as TGTGCCAGCACTCTCACAGGGGAGAATTCACCCCTCCACTTT.

This clone appeared a single time. The V and J genes are TRBV14 and TRBJ1-1, with 7 bases identical to TRBD1. Germline values: CDR1 SGHDN, CDR2 FVKESK. The CDR3 is 16 residues long. With 2 bases clipped from V and 0 bases from J, the junction kept 6 bases outside the gene matches. The CDR3 coding sequence is TGTGCCAGCAGCCAACCTAGGACAGGAATGAACACTGAAGCTTTCTTT. It encodes CASSQPRTGMNTEAFF.

Note on this clone: This sample includes further DNA sequences coding for the same CDR3. The chain links TRBV10-1 to TRBJ2-7; TRBD1 aligns across 8 bases. From germline, CDR1 is WNHNN and CDR2 SYGVQD (reference sequence). With 5 bases clipped from V and 3 bases from J, the junction kept 6 bases outside the gene matches. The CDR3 length is 14 residues. The CDR3 coding sequence is TGCGCCAGCAGTCCTGTAGGACAGGGCTACGAGCAGTACTTC. Encoded protein: CASSPVGQGYEQYF.

The genes are TRBV6-1 and TRBJ2-2; D is unclear. Germline CDR1 MNHNS, CDR2 SASEGT. Trimming cost V 4 bases and J 7 bases, with 10 bases left between them. The CDR3 runs to 13 residues. In nucleotides, the CDR3 is TGTGCCAGCAGTGCCCACCCAGACGGGGAGCTGTTTTTT. Protein: CASSAHPDGELFF.

The V and J genes are TRBV4-1 and TRBJ1-5; 9 bases fit TRBD1. The CDR3 runs to 15 residues. The trim removed 1 base at V and 7 bases at J, leaving 5 bases unmatched. Looked up from germline, CDR1 is MGHRA and CDR2 is YSYEKL. In DNA, the CDR3 is TGCGCCAGCAGCCAAGGGACAGGGGAGGGACAGCCCCAGCATTTT. This codes for CASSQGTGEGQPQHF.

The genes are TRBV5-1 and TRBJ2-3; 8 nucleotides match TRBD2. The CDR3 spans 18 residues. V gave up 0 bases and J gave up 0 bases; unmatched junction bases: 9. Germline-derived CDR1 and CDR2 are SGHRS and YFSETQ. In nucleotides, the CDR3 is TGCGCCAGCAGCTTGGCGGCGGGAGGAGCCACTAGCACAGATACGCAGTATTTT. This encodes CASSLAAGGATSTDTQYF.

The V call is TRBV13, the J call TRBJ2-7; possible D gene TRBD2, 6 bases. The V gene lost 5 bases and the J gene lost 7 bases, with 15 bases spanning the gap. Per germline, CDR1 PRHDT and CDR2 FYEKMQ (reference sequence). The CDR3 covers 13 residues. The CDR3 is CASSPVLAREQYF. Written as DNA, the CDR3 is TGTGCCAGCAGCCCAGTTCTAGCGCGGGAGCAGTACTTC.

The CDR3 is CASSQDLWGQGTEAFF. The CDR3 DNA follows: TGCGCCAGCAGCCAAGATCTCTGGGGGCAAGGCACTGAAGCTTTCTTT. This chain connects TRBV4-1 to TRBJ1-1; the D gene is possibly TRBD1 (6 bases). Trimming left V 0 bases short and J 4 bases short, with 15 bases between. This CDR3 contains 16 residues. CDR1 is MGHRA and CDR2 is YSYEKL in the germline V gene.

This chain uses TRBV18 with TRBJ2-1; 11 nucleotides match TRBD2. The CDR3 has 16 amino acids. CDR1 and CDR2 (germline): KGHSH, LQKENI. Trimming took 3 bases from V and 5 from J; bases not matched to a gene: 6. CDR3 protein: CASSPGTSGLHNEQFF. The CDR3 DNA is TGTGCCAGCTCACCCGGGACTAGCGGCCTACACAATGAGCAGTTCTTC.

The V gene is TRBV7-9, the J gene TRBJ2-1; weak D call: TRBD1 (6 bases). Germline V lookup: CDR1 SEHNR, CDR2 FQNEAQ (reference sequence). Trimming removed 2 bases at V and 0 bases at J, with 14 bases between. The CDR3 runs 17 residues. The CDR3, as DNA: TGTGCCAGCAGCTTACCAGGGGTGAGGAGCTCCTACAATGAGCAGTTCTTC. Encoded protein: CASSLPGVRSSYNEQFF.

The chain couples TRBV27 to TRBJ1-2; 10 bases align to TRBD1. The V and J ends lost 5 bases and 2 bases, in that order; junction bases with no gene match: 5. Germline V CDR1 and CDR2: MNHEY, SMNVEV (reference sequence). This CDR3 region has 15 residues. CDR3 sequence (DNA): TGTGCCAGCAGTACGTGGACAGGGGGGAACTATGGCTACACCTTC. It specifies CASSTWTGGNYGYTF.

The chain combines TRBV4-3 with TRBJ1-1; D remains ambiguous. Germline CDR1 and CDR2: LGHNA and YSLEER. The CDR3 sequence is 14 residues long. V dropped 0 bases and J dropped 1 base, with 6 bases sitting between them. In nucleotides, the CDR3 is TGCGCCAGCAGCCAAGATTCCCGGAACACTGAAGCTTTCTTT. Residues: CASSQDSRNTEAFF.

The V and J genes are TRBV10-3 and TRBJ1-1; D possibly corresponds to TRBD1 (6 bases). In germline, CDR1 is ENHRY, CDR2 SYGVKD. V lost 10 bases, J lost 1 base, and 13 bases lay in between. CDR3 size: 13 residues. The CDR3 reads CATGGQTNTEAFF. The CDR3 bases are TGTGCCACCGGCGGACAGACGAACACTGAAGCTTTCTTT.

The chain is built from TRBV18 and TRBJ1-5; 9 bases are shared with TRBD1. The CDR3 length is 13 residues. From germline, CDR1 is KGHSH and CDR2 LQKENI. The trim removed 6 bases at V and 6 bases at J, leaving 3 bases unmatched. Here the CDR3 reads CASSTGGGQPQHF. The CDR3 nucleotides are TGTGCCAGCTCGACAGGGGGAGGTCAGCCCCAGCATTTT.